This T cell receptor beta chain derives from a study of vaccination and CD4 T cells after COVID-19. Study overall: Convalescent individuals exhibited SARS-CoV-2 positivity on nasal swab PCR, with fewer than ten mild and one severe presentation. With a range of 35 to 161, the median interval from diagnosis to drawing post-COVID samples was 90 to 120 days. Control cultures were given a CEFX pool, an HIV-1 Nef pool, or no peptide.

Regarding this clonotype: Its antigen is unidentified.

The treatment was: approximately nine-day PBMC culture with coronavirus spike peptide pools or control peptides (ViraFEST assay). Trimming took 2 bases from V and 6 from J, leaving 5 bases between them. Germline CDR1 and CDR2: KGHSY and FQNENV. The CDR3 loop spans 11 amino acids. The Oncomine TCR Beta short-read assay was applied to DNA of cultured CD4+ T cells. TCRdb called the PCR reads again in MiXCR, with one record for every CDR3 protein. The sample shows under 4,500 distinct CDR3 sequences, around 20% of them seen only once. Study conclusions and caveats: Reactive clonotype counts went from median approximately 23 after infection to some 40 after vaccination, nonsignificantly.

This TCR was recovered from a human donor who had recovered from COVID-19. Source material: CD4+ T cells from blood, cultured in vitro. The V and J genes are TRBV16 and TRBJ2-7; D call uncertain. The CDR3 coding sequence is TGTGCCAGCAGCCAAATATCCGAGCAGTACTTC. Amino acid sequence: CASSQISEQYF.